This T cell receptor (beta chain) was sequenced in a study of siplizumab effects on memory and regulatory T cells. Sequencing was performed with immunoSEQ multiplex PCR; in TCRdb, only in-frame clones are kept and a portion is missing. The data hold about 50,000 clones, with approximately 84% observed a single time. The V segment lost 6 bases and the J segment 5 bases; nucleotides outside the gene matches: 5. The CDR3 runs to 14 residues. Germline loops: CDR1 MNHNS, CDR2 SASEGT. The clonotype was recovered from a human donor in good health. The chain couples TRBV6-1 to TRBJ2-7; 12 nucleotides match TRBD2. Sequencing was performed on naive CD8+ T cells sorted from blood. The CDR3 loop is CASSRLAGANEQYF. The DNA of the CDR3 is TGTGCCAGCAGCAGACTAGCGGGGGCGAACGAGCAGTACTTC.